This T cell receptor (beta chain) was obtained from a study of T cells in Graves' hyperthyroidism and ophthalmopathy. For the study at large: Staff took peripheral blood when the initial diagnosis was made, before any treatment began.

Study conclusions and caveats: The blood repertoire included most of the expanded thyroid clonotypes above 0.001.

This clonotype was seen many times. Its antigen is still unknown. The source material, RNA transcripts, was used to amplify TCR beta CDR3 regions. The HTBI primer set drove a first-round RT-PCR of the TCR CDR3. TCRdb redid the calling of the multiplex PCR reads with MiXCR, one entry per CDR3 protein. The sample has over 250,000 distinct CDR3 sequences; approximately 15% are singletons. The germline V and J ends were trimmed by 0 bases and 12 bases, with 9 bases remaining between them. CDR1 and CDR2 from the germline V gene are SGHDN and FVKESK. CDR3 length: 12 amino acids. V and J are TRBV14 and TRBJ2-1, with a weak D call TRBD1 (5 bases). This TCR came from a woman aged 35 to 49 with Graves' ophthalmopathy. The sequencing input was blood. The CDR3 DNA reads as TGTGCCAGCAGCCAAGACAGGGTAGGGCAGTTCTTC. Translation: CASSQDRVGQFF.